The clone carrying this TCR beta chain was seen once. Its specificity is unknown. The sample belongs to a study of cytomegalovirus exposure and HLA in healthy donors. Study results and limitations: TCR beta V- and J-gene trimming, according to a later analysis, was linked to a missense DCLRE1C variant. Looking again later, the authors saw that most CMV-associated TCR beta chains seemed HLA-restricted. Prior analysis indicated that the majority of TCR beta V segments exhibited productivity approximately 90% or approximately 30% of the time.

The PCR used 60 Vbeta and 13 Jbeta primers. The repertoire was sequenced with immunoSEQ multiplex PCR; TCRdb's copy has only in-frame clones and lacks some. The data show 70,000 to 95,000 clones, with 80% to 90% seen just once and 5.5% to 6.5% held by the top ten. In germline, CDR1 is MNHEY, CDR2 SMNVEV (reference sequence). V was pared by 5 bases and J by 2 bases, with 13 bases between. The CDR3 runs to 14 residues. The donors comprised healthy bone marrow donors. The sequence derives from a woman under 30 in good health and CMV-seropositive. The sequenced sample consisted of PBMCs. The chain couples TRBV27 to TRBJ2-7; D uncertain. This CDR3 is CASSPAGWTYEQYF. CDR3 nucleotide sequence: TGTGCCAGCAGTCCCGCCGGGTGGACCTACGAGCAGTACTTC.